This T cell receptor beta chain was identified in a study of cytomegalovirus exposure and HLA in healthy donors. The CDR3 totals 12 residues. V gave up 5 bases and J gave up 1 base, with 5 bases separating them. The germline CDR1 and CDR2 sequences are MNHNS and SASEGT. Study-wide results and caveats: Analyzed later, association rates of TCRs varied across HLA loci, with DRB1 most and HLA-C fewest. Further analysis, carried out later, found HLA-associated TCR beta chains more clonally expanded than equally common other chains. The authors excluded some V segments, including TRBV6-2 and TRBV6-3, as indistinguishable. Analyses of presence and absence presupposed an approximately uniform sequencing depth across donors.

Note on this clone: Its antigen remains unknown.

PCR primers comprised 60 Vbeta and 13 Jbeta primers. Assay used: immunoSEQ multiplex PCR; TCRdb lists only in-frame clones, some missing. The data contain some 160,000 clones, 79% of them singletons. The specimen sequenced was PBMCs. This clonotype was sampled from a woman in her 40s in good health and CMV-seronegative. The chain is built from TRBV6-1 and TRBJ2-5; D is unresolved. Here the CDR3 reads CASSPGQETQYF. The CDR3 DNA is TGTGCCAGCAGTCCAGGCCAAGAGACCCAGTACTTC.